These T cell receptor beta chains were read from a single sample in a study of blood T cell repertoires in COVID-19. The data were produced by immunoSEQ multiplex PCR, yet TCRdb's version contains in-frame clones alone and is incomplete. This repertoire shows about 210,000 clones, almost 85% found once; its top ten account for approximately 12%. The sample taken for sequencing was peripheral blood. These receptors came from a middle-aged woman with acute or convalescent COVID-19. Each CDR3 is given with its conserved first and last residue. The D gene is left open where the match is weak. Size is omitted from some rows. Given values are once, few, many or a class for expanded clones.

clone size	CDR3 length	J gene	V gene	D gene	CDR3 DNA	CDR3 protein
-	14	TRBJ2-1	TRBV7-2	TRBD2	TGTGCCAGCAGCGGGGGGGGATCGGCGAATGAGCAGTTCTTC	CASSGGGSANEQFF
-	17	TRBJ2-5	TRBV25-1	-	TGTGCCAGCAGTGAACTAGGGGCAGGTCCCTCGGGAGAGACCCAGTACTTC	CASSELGAGPSGETQYF
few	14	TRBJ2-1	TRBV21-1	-	TGTGCCAGCAGCACGGACAGGGGAAACAATGAGCAGTTCTTC	CASSTDRGNNEQFF
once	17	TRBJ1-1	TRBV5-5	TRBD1	TGTGCCAGCAGCTTGGCTCTGACAGGGCCGATGAACACTGAAGCTTTCTTT	CASSLALTGPMNTEAFF
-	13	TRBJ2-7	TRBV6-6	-	TGTGCCAGCGGTTCGTGGGAGCTCAACGAGCAGTACTTC	CASGSWELNEQYF
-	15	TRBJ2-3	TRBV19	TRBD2	TGTGCCAGTAGTCCGCCTAGCGGGGGTATGGATACGCAGTATTTT	CASSPPSGGMDTQYF
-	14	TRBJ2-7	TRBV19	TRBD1	TGTGCCAGTAGTCTCGGGGACAGTTCCTACGAGCAGTACTTC	CASSLGDSSYEQYF
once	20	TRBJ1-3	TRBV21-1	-	TGTGCCAGCAGCAAAGAAAAGGGACAGCAAAAGGGCACCTCTGGAAACACCATATATTTT	CASSKEKGQQKGTSGNTIYF
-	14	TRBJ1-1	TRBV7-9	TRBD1	TGTGCCAGCAGCCCGGACAGGGTAGTTGGTGAAGCTTTCTTT	CASSPDRVVGEAFF
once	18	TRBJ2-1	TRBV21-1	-	TGTGCCAGCAGCAAAGAAACTACTATTGGCGGGAGATACAATGAGCAGTTCTTC	CASSKETTIGGRYNEQFF
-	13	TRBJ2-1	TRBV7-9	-	TGTGCCAGCAGCTTAGGGTGGAGCGATGAGCAGTTCTTC	CASSLGWSDEQFF
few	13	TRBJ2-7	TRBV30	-	TGTGCCTGGATCTCGGCGGGGGCTAGGGAGCAGTACTTC	CAWISAGAREQYF
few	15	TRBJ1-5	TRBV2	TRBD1	TGTGCCAGCAGTGAAGGACAGGGATCCAATCAGCCCCAGCATTTT	CASSEGQGSNQPQHF
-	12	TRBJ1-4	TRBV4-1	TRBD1	TGCGCCAGTTCAGGGGGCGGTGAAAAACTGTTTTTT	CASSGGGEKLFF
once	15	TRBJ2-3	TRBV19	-	TGTGCCAGTAGTGAGGGACATTCTCTCACAGATACGCAGTATTTT	CASSEGHSLTDTQYF
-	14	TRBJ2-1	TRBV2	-	TGTGCCAGCAGCTCTAGTGTAGGCCCCAATGAGCAGTTCTTC	CASSSSVGPNEQFF